This T cell receptor (beta chain) emerged from a study of breast tumors, draining lymph nodes, adjacent tissues. Whole-study results and caveats: Data only fit, rather than demonstrated, lymph node origin of most tumor T cells. Luminal-like breast cancer showed significantly higher tumor–nontumor repertoire similarity than basal-like. Tumors had less TCR diversity than lymph nodes, more than nontumor tissue. Data fit most tumor T cells coming from lymph node, expanding in tumor.

Breast cancer patients provided tissue from their axillary draining lymph nodes. TCRdb ran MiXCR on the multiplex PCR reads and lists one entry per CDR3 protein. The sample contains about 200,000 distinct CDR3 sequences, approximately 33% of which appear only once. As for this clonotype: As yet, its antigen is unknown.

This TCR was recovered from a female donor with breast cancer. Some clones in this sample may be carry-over from other donors' samples. Sequenced sample: axillary lymph node tissue.

The CDR3 sequence is CASSRQGTEKLFF. The CDR3 DNA is TGTGCCAGCAGTCGACAGGGGACGGAAAAACTGTTTTTT. The chain is built from TRBV13 and TRBJ1-4; 8 bases match TRBD1. J gave up 8 bases and V 6 bases, and 5 bases lay outside the gene matches. The CDR3 runs 13 residues. CDR1 PRHDT and CDR2 FYEKMQ come from the germline V gene (reference sequence).